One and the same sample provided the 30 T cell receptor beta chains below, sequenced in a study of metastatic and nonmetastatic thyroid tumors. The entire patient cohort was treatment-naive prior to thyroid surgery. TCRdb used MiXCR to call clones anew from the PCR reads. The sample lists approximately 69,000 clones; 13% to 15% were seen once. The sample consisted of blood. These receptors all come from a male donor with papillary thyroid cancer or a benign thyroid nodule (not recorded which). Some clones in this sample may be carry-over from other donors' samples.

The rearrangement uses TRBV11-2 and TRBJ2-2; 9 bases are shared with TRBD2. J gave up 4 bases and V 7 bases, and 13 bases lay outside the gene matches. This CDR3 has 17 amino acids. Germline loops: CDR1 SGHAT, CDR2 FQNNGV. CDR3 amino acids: CASILGAGGPGTGELFF. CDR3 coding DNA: TGTGCCAGCATCCTCGGCGCGGGAGGGCCGGGCACCGGGGAGCTGTTTTTT.

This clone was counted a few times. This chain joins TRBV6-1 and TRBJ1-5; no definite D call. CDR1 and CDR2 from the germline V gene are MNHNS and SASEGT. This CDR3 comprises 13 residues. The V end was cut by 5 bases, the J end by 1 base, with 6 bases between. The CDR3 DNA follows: TGTGCCAGCAGTACCAGAAGCAATCAGCCCCAGCATTTT. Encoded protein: CASSTRSNQPQHF.

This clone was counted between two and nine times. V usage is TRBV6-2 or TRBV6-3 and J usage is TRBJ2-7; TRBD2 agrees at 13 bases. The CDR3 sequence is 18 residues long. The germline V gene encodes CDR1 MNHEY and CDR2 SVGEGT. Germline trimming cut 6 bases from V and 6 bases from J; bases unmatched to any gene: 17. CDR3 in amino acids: CASSSPSEVRLAGGEQYF. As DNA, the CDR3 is TGTGCCAGCAGCTCCCCCTCCGAGGTGAGACTAGCGGGAGGCGAGCAGTACTTC.

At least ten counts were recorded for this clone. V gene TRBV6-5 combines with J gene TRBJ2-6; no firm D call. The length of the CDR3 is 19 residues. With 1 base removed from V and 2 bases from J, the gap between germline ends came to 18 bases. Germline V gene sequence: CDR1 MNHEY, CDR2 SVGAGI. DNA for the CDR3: TGTGCCAGCAGTTACTACTCACGGTCTGTGATTACTGGGGCCAACGTCCTGACTTTC. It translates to CASSYYSRSVITGANVLTF.

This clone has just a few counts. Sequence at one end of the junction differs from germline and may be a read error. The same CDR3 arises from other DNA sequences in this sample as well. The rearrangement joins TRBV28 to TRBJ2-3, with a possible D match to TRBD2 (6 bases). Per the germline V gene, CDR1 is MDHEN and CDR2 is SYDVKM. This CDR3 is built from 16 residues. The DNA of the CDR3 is TGTGCCAGCAGTTTTCGGGCTGGAGGGGAGACAGATACTCAGTATTTT. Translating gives CASSFRAGGETDTQYF.

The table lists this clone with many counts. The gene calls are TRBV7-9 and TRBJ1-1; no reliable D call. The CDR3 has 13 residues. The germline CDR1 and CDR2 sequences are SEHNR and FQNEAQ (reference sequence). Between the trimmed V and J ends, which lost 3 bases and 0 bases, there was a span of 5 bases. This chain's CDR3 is CASSFTVNTEAFF. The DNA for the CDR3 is TGTGCCAGCAGCTTTACAGTGAACACTGAAGCTTTCTTT.

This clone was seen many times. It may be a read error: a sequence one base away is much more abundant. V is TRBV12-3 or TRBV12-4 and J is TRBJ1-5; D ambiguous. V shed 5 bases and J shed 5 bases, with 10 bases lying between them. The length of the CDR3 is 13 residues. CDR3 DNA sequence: TGTGCCAGCAGTCGGGATAGGTATCAGCCCCAGCATTTT. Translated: CASSRDRYQPQHF.

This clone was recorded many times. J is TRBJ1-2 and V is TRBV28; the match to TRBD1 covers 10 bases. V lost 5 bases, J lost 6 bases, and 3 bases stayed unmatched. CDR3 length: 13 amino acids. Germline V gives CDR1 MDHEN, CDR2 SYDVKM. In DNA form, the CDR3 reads TGTGCCAGCAGTCCTGGGACAGGGGATGGCTACACCTTC. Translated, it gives CASSPGTGDGYTF.

The CDR3 region is CASRPRGGVLAGVHNEQFF. CDR3 nucleotide sequence: TGTGCCAGCAGACCTAGGGGGGGGGTACTAGCGGGAGTACACAATGAGCAGTTCTTC. The chain carries TRBV7-2 and TRBJ2-1, with 11 bases lining up with TRBD2. Germline V CDR1 and CDR2: SGHTA, FQGNSA. The CDR3 loop spans 19 amino acids. After removal of 6 bases from V and 5 bases from J, the junction contained 18 bases not matched to a gene.

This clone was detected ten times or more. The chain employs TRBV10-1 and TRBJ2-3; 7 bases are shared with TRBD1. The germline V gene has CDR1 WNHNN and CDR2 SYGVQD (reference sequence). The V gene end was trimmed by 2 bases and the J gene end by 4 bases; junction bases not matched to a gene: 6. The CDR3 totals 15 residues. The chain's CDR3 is CASSERRQGADTQYF. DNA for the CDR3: TGCGCCAGCAGTGAGCGGAGACAGGGTGCAGATACGCAGTATTTT.

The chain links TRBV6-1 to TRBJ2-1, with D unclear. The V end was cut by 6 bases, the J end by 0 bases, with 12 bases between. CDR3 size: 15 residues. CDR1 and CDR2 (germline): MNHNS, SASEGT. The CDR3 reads CASSHTTSSYNEQFF. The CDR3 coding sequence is TGTGCCAGCAGCCACACTACCAGCTCCTACAATGAGCAGTTCTTC.

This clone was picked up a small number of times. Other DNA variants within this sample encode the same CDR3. The CDR3 bases are TGCGCCAGCAGCTTGGGGGCAAGCACAGATACGCAGTATTTT. It codes for CASSLGASTDTQYF. The J gene is TRBJ2-3, the V gene TRBV5-1; D uncertain. V was clipped by 0 bases and J by 0 bases, with 5 bases between them. Looked up from germline, CDR1 is SGHRS and CDR2 is YFSETQ. The CDR3 covers 14 residues.

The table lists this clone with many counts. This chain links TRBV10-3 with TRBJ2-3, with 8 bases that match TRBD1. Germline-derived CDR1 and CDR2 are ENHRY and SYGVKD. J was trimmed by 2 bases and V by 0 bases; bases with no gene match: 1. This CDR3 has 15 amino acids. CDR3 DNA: TGTGCCATCAGTGAGTCGGACAGGGTCACAGATACGCAGTATTTT. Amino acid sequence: CAISESDRVTDTQYF.

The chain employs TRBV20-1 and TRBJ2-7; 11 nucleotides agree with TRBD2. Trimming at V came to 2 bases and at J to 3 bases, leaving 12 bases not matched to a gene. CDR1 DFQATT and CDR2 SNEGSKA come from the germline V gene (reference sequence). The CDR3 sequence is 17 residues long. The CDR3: CSARPLAGGYRYYEQYF. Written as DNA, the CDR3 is TGCAGTGCTAGACCCCTAGCGGGAGGATATAGATACTACGAGCAGTACTTC.

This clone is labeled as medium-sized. CDR3 loop: CASTDRSPLHF. CDR3 coding DNA: TGTGCCAGCACAGATCGTTCACCCCTCCACTTT. V and J are TRBV6-2 or TRBV6-3 and TRBJ1-6; D is undetermined. Trimming pared 7 bases from V and 9 bases from J, leaving 7 bases between. CDR1 MNHEY and CDR2 SVGEGT come from the germline V gene. The CDR3 loop spans 11 amino acids.

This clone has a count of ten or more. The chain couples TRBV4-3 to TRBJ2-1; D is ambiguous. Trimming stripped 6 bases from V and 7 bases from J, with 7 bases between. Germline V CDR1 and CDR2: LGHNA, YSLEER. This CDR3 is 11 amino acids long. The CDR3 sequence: CASSGVNEQFF. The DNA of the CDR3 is TGCGCCAGCAGTGGTGTTAATGAGCAGTTCTTC.

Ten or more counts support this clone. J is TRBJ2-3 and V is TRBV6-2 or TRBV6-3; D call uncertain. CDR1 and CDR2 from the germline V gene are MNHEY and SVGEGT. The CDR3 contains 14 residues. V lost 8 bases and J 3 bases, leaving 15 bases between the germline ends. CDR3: CASSPPDVTDTQYF. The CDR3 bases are TGTGCCAGCTCCCCCCCGGACGTTACAGATACGCAGTATTTT.

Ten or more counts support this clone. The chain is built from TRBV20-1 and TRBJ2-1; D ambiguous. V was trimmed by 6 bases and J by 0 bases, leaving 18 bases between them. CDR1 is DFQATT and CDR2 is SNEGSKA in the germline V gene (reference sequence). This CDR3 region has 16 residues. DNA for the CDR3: TGCAGTGCCGACAACTCCGGGCCTAGCTCCTACAATGAGCAGTTCTTC. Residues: CSADNSGPSSYNEQFF.

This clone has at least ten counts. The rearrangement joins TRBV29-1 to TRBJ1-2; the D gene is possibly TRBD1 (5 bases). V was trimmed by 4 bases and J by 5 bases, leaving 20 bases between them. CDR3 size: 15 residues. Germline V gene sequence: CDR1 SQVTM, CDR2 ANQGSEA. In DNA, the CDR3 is TGCAGCGTTGTTTTAACAGGACGCCGCAAATATGGCTACACCTTC. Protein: CSVVLTGRRKYGYTF.

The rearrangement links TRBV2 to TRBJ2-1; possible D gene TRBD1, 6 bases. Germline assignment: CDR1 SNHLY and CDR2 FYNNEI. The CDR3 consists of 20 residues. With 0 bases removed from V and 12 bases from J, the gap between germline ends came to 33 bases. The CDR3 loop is CASSEATWTDDYTKGNWQFF. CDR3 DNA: TGTGCCAGCAGTGAAGCTACCTGGACAGACGACTATACAAAGGGCAATTGGCAGTTCTTC.

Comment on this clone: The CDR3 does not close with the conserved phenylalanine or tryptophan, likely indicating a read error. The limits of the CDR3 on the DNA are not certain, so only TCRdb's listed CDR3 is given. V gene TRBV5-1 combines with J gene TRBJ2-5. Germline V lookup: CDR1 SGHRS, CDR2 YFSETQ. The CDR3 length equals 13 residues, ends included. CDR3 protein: CASSLGFQETKYL.

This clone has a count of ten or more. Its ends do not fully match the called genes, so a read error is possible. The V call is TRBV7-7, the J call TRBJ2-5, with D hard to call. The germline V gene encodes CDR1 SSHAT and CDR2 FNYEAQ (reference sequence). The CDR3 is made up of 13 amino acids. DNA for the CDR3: TGTGCTAGCAGCCCCCCGGTTCAAGAGACCCAGTACTTC. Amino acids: CASSPPVQETQYF.

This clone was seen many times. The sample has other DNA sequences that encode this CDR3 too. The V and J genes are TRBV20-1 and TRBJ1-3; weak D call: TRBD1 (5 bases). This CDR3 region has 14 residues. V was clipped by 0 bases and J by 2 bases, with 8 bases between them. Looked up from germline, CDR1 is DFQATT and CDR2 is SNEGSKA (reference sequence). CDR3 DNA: TGCAGTGCTAGAGATCAGGGTCCTGGAAACACCATATATTTT. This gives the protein CSARDQGPGNTIYF.

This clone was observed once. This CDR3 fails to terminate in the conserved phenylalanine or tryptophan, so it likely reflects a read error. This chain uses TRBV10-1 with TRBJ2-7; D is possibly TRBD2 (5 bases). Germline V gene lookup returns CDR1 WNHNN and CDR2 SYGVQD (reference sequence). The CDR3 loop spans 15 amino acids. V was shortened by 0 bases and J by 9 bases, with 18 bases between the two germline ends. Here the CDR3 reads CASSESDAGSRGQYL. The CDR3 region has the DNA TGCGCCAGCAGTGAGTCGGATGCGGGTTCTCGTGGGCAGTACCTC.

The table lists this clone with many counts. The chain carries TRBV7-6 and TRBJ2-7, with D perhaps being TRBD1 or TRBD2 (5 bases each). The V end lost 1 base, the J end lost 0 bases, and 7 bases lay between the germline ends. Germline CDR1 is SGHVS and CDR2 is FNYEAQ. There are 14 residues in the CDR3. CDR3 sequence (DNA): TGTGCCAGCAGCTTAGAGGGGAGCTCCTACGAGCAGTACTTC. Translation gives CASSLEGSSYEQYF. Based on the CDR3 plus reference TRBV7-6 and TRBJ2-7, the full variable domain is GAGVSQSPRYKVTKRGQDVALRCDPISGHVSLYWYRQALGQGPEFLTYFNYEAQQDKSGLPNDRFSAERPEGSISTLTIQRTEQRDSAMYRCASSLEGSSYEQYFGPGTRLTVT.

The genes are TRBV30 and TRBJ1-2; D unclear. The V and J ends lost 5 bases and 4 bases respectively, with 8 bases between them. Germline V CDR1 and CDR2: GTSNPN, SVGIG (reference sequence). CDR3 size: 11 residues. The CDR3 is CAWGKVYGYTF. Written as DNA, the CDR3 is TGTGCCTGGGGAAAAGTCTATGGCTACACCTTC.

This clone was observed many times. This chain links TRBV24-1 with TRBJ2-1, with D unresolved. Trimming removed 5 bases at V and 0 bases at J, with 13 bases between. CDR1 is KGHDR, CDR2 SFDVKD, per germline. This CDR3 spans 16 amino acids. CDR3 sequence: CATSGSYDRSYNEQFF. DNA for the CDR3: TGTGCCACCAGTGGTTCGTACGATCGCTCCTACAATGAGCAGTTCTTC.

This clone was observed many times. The CDR3 DNA sequence: TGTGCCAGCAGCTCCCTTACGGGACTCAGCTATGGCTACACCTTC. It encodes CASSSLTGLSYGYTF. This chain uses TRBV12-3 or TRBV12-4 with TRBJ1-2; D is perhaps TRBD1 (5 bases). V lost 6 bases and J 4 bases, leaving 18 bases between the germline ends. The CDR3 runs 15 residues.

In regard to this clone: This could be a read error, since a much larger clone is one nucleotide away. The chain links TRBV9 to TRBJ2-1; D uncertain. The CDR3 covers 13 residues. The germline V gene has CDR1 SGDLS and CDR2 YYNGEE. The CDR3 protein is CASIVGMVNEQFF. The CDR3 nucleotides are TGTGCCAGCATCGTAGGTATGGTGAATGAGCAGTTCTTC.

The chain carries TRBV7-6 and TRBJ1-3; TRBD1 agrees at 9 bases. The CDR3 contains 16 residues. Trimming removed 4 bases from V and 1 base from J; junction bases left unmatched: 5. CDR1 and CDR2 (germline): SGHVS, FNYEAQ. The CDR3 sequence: CASSSGQGLSGNTIYF. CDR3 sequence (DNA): TGTGCCAGCAGCTCGGGACAGGGACTATCTGGAAACACCATATATTTT.